This passage covers 19 T cell receptor beta chains from one sample sequenced in a study of blood T cell repertoires in COVID-19. This table comes from immunoSEQ multiplex PCR, and its TCRdb copy is limited to in-frame clones, with some not included. The sample consists of 320,000 or so clones, around nine tenths of them appearing once. The sample consisted of PBMCs or T cells enriched from blood (not recorded which). The receptors stem from a man between 25 and 39 years old who had recovered from COVID-19.

This sequence joins TRBV2 and TRBJ2-7; a weak D match, TRBD1 (6 bases). The CDR3 is 14 residues long. Germline V lookup: CDR1 SNHLY, CDR2 FYNNEI. Trimming shortened V by 6 bases and J by 4 bases, and 16 bases separated the two germline ends. The CDR3 nucleotides are TGTGCCAGCAGCCCCATGACAGGAAGGTACGAGCAGTACTTC. Translated: CASSPMTGRYEQYF. Together with reference TRBV2 and TRBJ2-7, the CDR3 gives the full variable domain: EPEVTQTPSHQVTQMGQEVILRCVPISNHLYFYWYRQILGQKVEFLVSFYNNEISEKSEIFDDQFSVERPDGSNFTLKIRSTKLEDSAMYFCASSPMTGRYEQYFGPGTRLTVT.

This chain connects TRBV5-1 to TRBJ2-7; 10 positions match TRBD2. J was trimmed by 1 base and V by 6 bases; bases with no gene match: 10. The germline CDR1 and CDR2 sequences are SGHRS and YFSETQ. This CDR3 has 16 residues. The CDR3 bases are TGCGCCAGCACCTTCGTTAGCGGGGGGTCGTCCTACGAGCAGTACTTC. Translating gives CASTFVSGGSSYEQYF.

The chain combines TRBV2 with TRBJ2-5, with D possibly being TRBD1 (6 bases). The CDR3 has 13 amino acids. The V gene lost 7 bases and the J gene lost 5 bases, with 14 bases spanning the gap. CDR1 and CDR2 (germline): SNHLY, FYNNEI. The DNA of the CDR3 is TGTGCCAGCAAAACAGGGAATGTGGAGACCCAGTACTTC. As protein: CASKTGNVETQYF.

The rearrangement links TRBV7-8 to TRBJ1-5, with 9 nucleotides matching TRBD1. V shed 1 base, J shed 5 bases, and the junction held 6 bases outside the gene matches. There are 16 residues in the CDR3. Per the germline V gene, CDR1 is SGHVS and CDR2 is FQNEAQ. The CDR3 region has the DNA TGTGCCAGCAGCTTAGAGGAGGACAGGGGTCATCAGCCCCAGCATTTT. Its protein is CASSLEEDRGHQPQHF.

CDR3 DNA sequence: TGTGCCAGCGGTCGGGGTACCTACGAGCAGTACTTC. It specifies CASGRGTYEQYF. The rearrangement joins TRBV13 to TRBJ2-7; possibly TRBD2 for D (5 bases). The CDR3 spans 12 residues. CDR1 is PRHDT, CDR2 FYEKMQ, per germline (reference sequence). Trimming left V 8 bases short and J 2 bases short, with 10 bases between.

This clone has only one observation. V gene TRBV5-4 combines with J gene TRBJ2-1; 9 bases fit TRBD2. Trimming cost V 0 bases and J 5 bases; bases outside gene matches: 6. Germline V gene lookup returns CDR1 SGHNT and CDR2 YYREEE (reference sequence). The length of the CDR3 is 16 residues. CDR3 residues: CASSLVSGGRNNEQFF. The CDR3 DNA follows: TGTGCCAGCAGCTTGGTTAGCGGGGGCCGAAACAATGAGCAGTTCTTC.

Here the CDR3 reads CASSRDSPAETQYF. CDR3 DNA sequence: TGTGCCAGTAGCAGGGACAGTCCGGCGGAGACCCAGTACTTC. The genes are TRBV19 and TRBJ2-5, with TRBD1 matching 7 bases. CDR3 length equals 14 residues. V shed 6 bases and J 5 bases; nucleotides not matched to a gene: 9. The germline V gene encodes CDR1 LNHDA and CDR2 SQIVND (reference sequence).

V and J are TRBV5-1 and TRBJ2-1, with TRBD2 identical over 8 bases. The CDR3 spans 16 residues. With 4 bases clipped from V and 2 bases from J, the junction kept 8 bases outside the gene matches. The V gene's germline CDR1 is SGHRS and CDR2 YFSETQ. This chain's CDR3 is CASSIYAGGPYNEQFF. As DNA, the CDR3 is TGCGCCAGCAGCATATACGCGGGGGGTCCCTACAATGAGCAGTTCTTC.

CDR3 nucleotide sequence: TGTGCCAGCAGCGGATCTACGGAGGGGACCCAGTACTTC. The encoded protein is CASSGSTEGTQYF. The chain joins TRBV12-3 or TRBV12-4 to TRBJ2-5; perhaps TRBD2 as D (6 bases). Trimming shortened V by 6 bases and J by 7 bases, and 15 bases separated the two germline ends. The CDR3 spans 13 residues.

A word on this clone: Other nucleotide sequences in the sample specify the same CDR3. The rearrangement links TRBV28 to TRBJ1-2, with no clear D. CDR1 is MDHEN, CDR2 SYDVKM, per germline. The germline V and J ends were trimmed by 3 bases and 3 bases, with 8 bases remaining between them. This CDR3 region has 13 residues. CDR3 sequence (DNA): TGTGCCAGCAGTTTGGGCGGGTACTATGGCTACACCTTC. This translates into CASSLGGYYGYTF.

V gene TRBV3-1 (or the pseudogene TRBV3-2) combines with J gene TRBJ1-2; tentatively, D is TRBD1 (5 bases). CDR1 and CDR2 from the germline V gene are LGHDT and YNNKEL (reference sequence). V was clipped by 2 bases and J by 4 bases, with 11 bases between them. This CDR3 comprises 14 residues. The DNA for the CDR3 is TGTGCCAGCAGCCAAAGTCAGGGTCCCTATGGCTACACCTTC. Amino acid sequence: CASSQSQGPYGYTF.

This chain links TRBV5-6 with TRBJ1-6, with TRBD1 matching 11 bases. After removal of 0 bases from V and 4 bases from J, the junction contained 6 bases not matched to a gene. Germline V gives CDR1 SGHDT, CDR2 YYEEEE. This CDR3 is built from 18 residues. The CDR3 DNA follows: TGTGCCAGCAGCTTGGCAAGGACAGGGGGCTGGTATAATTCACCCCTCCACTTT. It translates to CASSLARTGGWYNSPLHF.

The V and J genes are TRBV3-1 (or the pseudogene TRBV3-2) and TRBJ2-1; the match to TRBD1 covers 7 bases. This CDR3 is 17 amino acids long. Unmatched junction bases numbered 15, after V lost 4 bases and J lost 6 bases. Germline V CDR1 and CDR2: LGHDT, YNNKEL (reference sequence). The CDR3 coding sequence is TGTGCCAGCAGCCGAACAGGGGTGGGTACGAGGGGCAATGAGCAGTTCTTC. Translation gives CASSRTGVGTRGNEQFF.

The chain joins TRBV2 to TRBJ2-7, with 10 bases lining up with TRBD1. The CDR3 is 13 residues long. Germline loops: CDR1 SNHLY, CDR2 FYNNEI. V dropped 4 bases and J dropped 6; count of bases not matched to a gene: 3. The CDR3 DNA is TGTGCCAGCAGTGCTGGACAGGGGGGCGAGCAGTACTTC. As protein: CASSAGQGGEQYF.

The rearrangement uses TRBV28 and TRBJ2-7; a weak D match, TRBD1 (6 bases). The CDR3 runs 13 residues. Between the trimmed V and J ends, which lost 7 bases and 3 bases, there was a span of 13 bases. The germline V gene encodes CDR1 MDHEN and CDR2 SYDVKM. The CDR3 reads CASTEGHLYEQYF. The CDR3 coding sequence is TGTGCCAGCACTGAGGGACATCTCTACGAGCAGTACTTC.

The chain has TRBV4-1 and TRBJ2-3, with TRBD2 as a possible D gene (7 bases). Germline CDR1 and CDR2: MGHRA and YSYEKL. V dropped 1 base and J dropped 3 bases, with 17 bases sitting between them. The CDR3 covers 17 residues. The CDR3 DNA is TGCGCCAGCAGCCAAGCGATTTGGGGGGGGCGGACAGATACGCAGTATTTT. Translating it yields CASSQAIWGGRTDTQYF.

This sequence joins TRBV18 and TRBJ2-7, with 9 bases fitting TRBD2. This CDR3 is built from 16 residues. V gave up 0 bases and J gave up 2 bases; unmatched junction bases: 5. Germline CDR1 KGHSH, CDR2 LQKENI. The CDR3 reads CASSPPFAGGPYEQYF. CDR3 in DNA: TGTGCCAGCTCACCACCTTTTGCGGGGGGGCCCTACGAGCAGTACTTC. Full variable domain (rest looked up from reference TRBV18 and TRBJ2-7): NAGVMQNPRHLVRRRGQEARLRCSPMKGHSHVYWYRQLPEEGLKFMVYLQKENIIDESGMPKERFSAEFPKEGPSILRIQQVVRGDSAAYFCASSPPFAGGPYEQYFGPGTRLTVT.

The chain uses TRBV23-1 and TRBJ1-5, with D possibly matching TRBD1 (5 bases). TRBV23-1 is labeled an ORF, and its function is uncertain. Trimming left V 8 bases short and J 4 bases short, with 15 bases between. CDR3 length: 14 amino acids. The CDR3 bases are TGCGCCAGCCTCGGGGGGGTATGGAATCAGCCCCAGCATTTT. This codes for CASLGGVWNQPQHF.

The chain recombines TRBV18 with TRBJ2-2; 10 bases map to TRBD1. Per germline, CDR1 KGHSH and CDR2 LQKENI. This CDR3 contains 16 residues. V was pared by 3 bases and J by 3 bases, with 4 bases of the junction left unmatched. CDR3 sequence: CASSPPGTGDTGELFF. CDR3 nucleotide sequence: TGTGCCAGCTCACCTCCGGGGACAGGGGACACCGGGGAGCTGTTTTTT.